These 8 T cell receptor beta chains share one sample of origin, sequenced in a study of blood T cell repertoires in COVID-19 (TCRdb year 2020). The library was obtained by the immunoSEQ multiplex PCR assay. The table was pulled from immuneACCESS by TCRdb, which kept in-frame rearrangements only. Such tables lose some clones; where checked, under half of the loss comes from unresolved V genes, and the rest has no known cause. The sample data list 250,000 to 300,000 clones, and 80% to 95% of these were observed just once. Around 1.1% of the sample goes to the ten largest clones. Sample: PBMCs or T cells enriched from blood (not recorded which). These receptors were taken from a woman between 25 and 40 years old who had recovered from COVID-19.

The chain links TRBV18 to TRBJ2-1; 9 bases match TRBD2. V lost 6 bases and J lost 0; bases outside the gene matches: 6. Looked up from germline, CDR1 is KGHSH and CDR2 is LQKENI. This CDR3 is 16 amino acids long. The CDR3: CASSSLTSGSYNEQFF. The DNA for the CDR3 is TGTGCCAGCTCCTCCTTGACTAGCGGCTCCTACAATGAGCAGTTCTTC.

V is TRBV9 and J is TRBJ2-5, with TRBD2 identical over 7 bases. With 3 bases clipped from V and 5 bases from J, the junction kept 10 bases outside the gene matches. The CDR3 has 15 residues. In germline, CDR1 is SGDLS, CDR2 YYNGEE. CDR3 coding DNA: TGTGCCAGCAGCGCGGGGACTATGCCCTCGGAGACCCAGTACTTC. It translates to CASSAGTMPSETQYF.

This chain uses TRBV5-1 with TRBJ2-7; 9 bases line up with TRBD1. Germline CDR1 reads SGHRS; CDR2 reads YFSETQ. The CDR3 runs to 15 residues. V shed 3 bases and J 3 bases; nucleotides not matched to a gene: 7. CDR3 nucleotide sequence: TGCGCCAGCAGCTCCACAGGGGGCTTAGGCTACGAGCAGTACTTC. It yields the protein CASSSTGGLGYEQYF.

The rearrangement joins TRBV7-9 to TRBJ1-1; 7 nucleotides line up with TRBD1. CDR3 length: 17 amino acids. Losses at the gene ends were 8 bases for V and 0 bases for J; bases not matched to a gene: 15. CDR1 is SEHNR, CDR2 FQNEAQ, per germline (reference sequence). CDR3 protein: CASLADRVGPMNTEAFF. The CDR3 DNA reads as TGTGCCAGCCTAGCCGACAGGGTAGGACCAATGAACACTGAAGCTTTCTTT.

The chain has TRBV7-9 and TRBJ2-3; 13 positions agree with TRBD2. The CDR3 consists of 18 residues. The J segment lost 0 bases and the V segment lost 4 bases, leaving 7 bases of the junction unmatched. Germline assignment: CDR1 SEHNR and CDR2 FQNEAQ (reference sequence). The CDR3 protein is CASSSPGLAGTSTDTQYF. CDR3 in DNA: TGTGCCAGCAGCTCGCCGGGACTAGCGGGGACTAGCACAGATACGCAGTATTTT. The full variable domain, rest sourced from reference TRBV7-9 and TRBJ2-3, is DTGVSQNPRHKITKRGQNVTFRCDPISEHNRLYWYRQTLGQGPEFLTYFQNEAQLEKSRLLSDRFSAERPKGSFSTLEIQRTEQGDSAMYLCASSSPGLAGTSTDTQYFGPGTRLTVL.

This clone appeared once. CDR3 sequence reads: CASSAQGPPDTQYF. CDR3 DNA sequence: TGTGCCAGCAGCGCCCAGGGGCCCCCCGATACGCAGTATTTT. The chain has TRBV9 and TRBJ2-3, with TRBD1 as a possible D gene (6 bases). This CDR3 is built from 14 residues. Trimming stripped 3 bases from V and 6 bases from J, with 14 bases between. Germline CDR1 and CDR2: SGDLS and YYNGEE.

This chain connects TRBV30 to TRBJ2-7, with D perhaps matching TRBD2 (5 bases). CDR1 GTSNPN and CDR2 SVGIG come from the germline V gene (reference sequence). This CDR3 contains 14 residues. V lost 2 bases and J lost 6, with 17 bases in between. This CDR3 reads CAWSTGLLVSEQYF. CDR3 sequence (DNA): TGTGCCTGGAGTACCGGACTGCTGGTTTCCGAGCAGTACTTC.

CDR3 amino acids: CASSSRETDTQYF. Here the CDR3 DNA reads TGTGCCAGCAGCTCCCGGGAGACAGATACGCAGTATTTT. This rearrangement joins TRBV3-1 (or the pseudogene TRBV3-2) to TRBJ2-3; D perhaps matches TRBD2 (6 bases). The germline V and J ends were trimmed by 5 bases and 3 bases, with 9 bases remaining between them. This CDR3 has 13 amino acids. From germline, CDR1 is LGHDT and CDR2 YNNKEL (reference sequence).